The clone carrying this T cell receptor beta chain was counted only a few times. No antigen is known for it. TCR beta VDJ and CDR3 profiling used genomic DNA as template. A single record per CDR3 protein comes from TCRdb applying MiXCR to the reads. The sample contains about 190,000 distinct CDR3 sequences, less than 70% of which appear only once. The germline V gene encodes CDR1 SGHNT and CDR2 YYREEE (reference sequence). There are 11 residues in the CDR3. Trimming took 0 bases from V and 7 from J, leaving 4 bases between them. This record comes from a study of CD8+CD57+ T cells in acquired aplastic anemia. Overall study context: Isolated CD4+ and CD8+ cells, once sorted, yielded DNA averaging roughly 3 ug. Average CD4+ read depth in healthy donors was about 10.8 million reads.

Study-level results: Between patients and controls, roughly 29 CD8+ CDR3 sequences were found in common.

Sequenced material: sorted CD4+, CD8+, or CD8+CD57+ T cells (not recorded which) from PBMCs. This chain connects TRBV5-4 to TRBJ1-2; no clear D gene. The sequence came from a human donor in good health, serving as a control. The CDR3, as DNA: TGTGCCAGCAGCTTGGATGGTGGCTACACCTTC. This sequence encodes CASSLDGGYTF.